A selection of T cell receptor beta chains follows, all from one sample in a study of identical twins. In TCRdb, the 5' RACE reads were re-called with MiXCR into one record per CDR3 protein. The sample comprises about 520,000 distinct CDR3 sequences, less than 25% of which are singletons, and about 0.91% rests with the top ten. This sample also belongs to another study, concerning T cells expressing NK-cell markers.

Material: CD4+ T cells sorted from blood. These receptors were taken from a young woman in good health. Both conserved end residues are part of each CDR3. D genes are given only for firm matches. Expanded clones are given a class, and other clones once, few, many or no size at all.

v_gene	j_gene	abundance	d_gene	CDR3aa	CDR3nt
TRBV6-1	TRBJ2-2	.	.	CASRTGRSNTGELFF	TGTGCCAGCAGAACGGGGCGTTCGAACACCGGGGAGCTGTTTTTT
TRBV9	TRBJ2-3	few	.	CASSERLNKDTQYF	TGTGCCAGCAGCGAGAGACTTAACAAAGATACGCAGTATTTT
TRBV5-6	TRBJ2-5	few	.	CASSLRLGSMPQYF	TGTGCCAGCAGCTTGAGACTAGGGAGTATGCCCCAGTACTTC
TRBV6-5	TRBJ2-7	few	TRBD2	CASSSPQSGRYEQYF	TGTGCCAGCAGTTCACCCCAGAGCGGGAGGTACGAGCAGTACTTC
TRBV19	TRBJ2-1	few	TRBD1	CASSIKGTGYNEQFF	TGTGCCAGTAGTATAAAGGGGACAGGGTACAATGAGCAGTTCTTC
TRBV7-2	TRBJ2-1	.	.	CASSLRVGHNEQFF	TGTGCCAGCAGCTTAAGGGTGGGCCACAATGAGCAGTTCTTC
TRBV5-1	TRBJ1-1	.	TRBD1	CASSNPGQGTTEAFF	TGCGCCAGCAGCAATCCGGGACAGGGGACCACTGAAGCTTTCTTT
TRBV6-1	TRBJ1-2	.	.	CASRPGGGSYGYTF	TGTGCCAGCCGCCCCGGGGGAGGGTCCTATGGCTACACCTTC
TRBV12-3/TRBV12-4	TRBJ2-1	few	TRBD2	CASSLGTSEFF	TGTGCCAGCAGTTTAGGGACTAGCGAGTTCTTC
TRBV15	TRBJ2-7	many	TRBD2	CATSRFAGTSGTYEQYF	TGTGCCACCAGCAGATTTGCCGGGACTAGCGGGACCTACGAGCAGTACTTC
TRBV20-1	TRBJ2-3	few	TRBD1	CSASGDRTLTDTQYF	TGCAGTGCCTCGGGGGACAGGACCCTCACAGATACGCAGTATTTT
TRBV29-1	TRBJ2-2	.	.	CGYLNSGELFF	TGCGGATACTTAAATAGCGGGGAGCTGTTTTTT
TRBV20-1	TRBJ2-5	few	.	CSASERQAIGETQYF	TGCAGTGCTAGCGAACGACAGGCCATCGGAGAGACCCAGTACTTC
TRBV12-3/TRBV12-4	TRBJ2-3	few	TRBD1	CASSPYRGPTDTQYF	TGTGCCAGCAGTCCATACAGGGGGCCGACAGATACGCAGTATTTT